The present T cell receptor beta chain was sequenced within a study of Ad26.COV2.S vaccination and SARS-CoV-2 variants (TCRdb year 2021). Regarding the research as a whole: Donors in the vaccine arm were drawn from COV1001, a phase I-IIa trial of Ad26.COV2.S in healthy adults that was multicentre, randomized, double-blind and placebo-controlled. Ad26.COV2.S was administered intramuscularly at 5 x 10^10 or 1 x 10^11 viral particles, either as a single shot or as two shots given 56 days apart. TCRbeta repertoire sequencing was used to assess the specificity and breadth of SARS-CoV-2-reactive T cell receptors after Ad26.COV2.S vaccination. The TCR-sequenced set comprised approximately 32 samples: some 20 Ad26.COV2.S vaccine recipients, 5 placebo recipients and 8 SARS-CoV-2 convalescent individuals. Participants in the trial were split at random into five groups of five each, receiving low-dose or high-dose Ad26.COV2.S once or twice, or else placebo on both occasions. Investigators did not know the trial group allocation while performing experiments and assessing outcomes. Broad study findings and their caveats: Vaccine and placebo recipients had comparable non-spike TCR breadth, which fits with the vaccine containing only spike. According to the authors, total T cell responses may have been underestimated by the TCR breadth and depth analyses. Spike-specific TCR breadth was higher in Ad26.COV2.S recipients than in placebo recipients (P = 0.0014). After vaccination, spike-specific CD8+ and CD4+ T cell responses were reported to show substantial breadth. Comparing responses between vaccine doses or regimens was not something the study was powered to do.

From cysteine to phenylalanine, the CDR3 is 13 amino acids long. Only CDR3 DNA is held: 39 bases, read in frame from base 1. V loses 3 bases of germline sequence and J loses 0 bases, and the interval between the two ends is 5 bases. The germline V gene supplies CDR1 SGHTA and CDR2 FQGNSA. TCRbeta CDR3 regions were sequenced with the immunoSEQ Assay. After extraction, genomic DNA underwent amplification by bias-controlled multiplex PCR, followed by high-throughput sequencing. The original pipeline was this. Collapsing and filtering of sequences were performed to quantify the absolute abundance of each unique TCRbeta CDR3 region. Usable DNA was measured by amplifying reference genes present in all nucleated cells, and TCRbeta template counts were normalized to that usable DNA to estimate T cell fraction. Repertoire TCRs were annotated as SARS-CoV-2-specific when V gene, CDR3 amino acid sequence and J gene were exactly matched to a known reactive TCR set. The reference SARS-CoV-2 TCR set was derived from MIRA and filtered for enrichment in COVID-19-positive ImmuneCODE repertoires, a step that removed public or cross-reactive TCRs. Using the MIRA antigens, annotated TCRs were further analysed by specific ORF or by position within an ORF. Breadth was defined as the number of annotated unique rearrangements divided by the total number of unique productive rearrangements, and depth was defined as the summed frequency of the annotated unique rearrangements. Two-sided Wilcoxon rank-sum tests were applied when comparing TCR breadth between groups. TCRdb obtained this table from immuneACCESS and retained in-frame rearrangements with V and J assigned. These tables miss some clones; where compared with another copy, unresolved V genes account for less than half of the shortfall, and the remainder is unexplained. Clone size and the V and J calls come from that table; the DNA yielded D and trimming. For this sample there are roughly 380,000 clones; around 87% appear just once. The ten most abundant clones make up about 4% of the sample.

The treatment or condition label, read with the paper, signifies: some 20 received Ad26.COV2.S at low or high dose, single or two shots; roughly 5 received placebo; per-sample allocation not given. Repertoires of vaccine and placebo recipients were sequenced from samples taken on day 63 after the first injection. Between 29 July and 7 August 2020, Cohort 1b enrolled 25 adults aged 18-55 years at one site in Boston, USA. Ad26.COV2.S was a replication-incompetent adenovirus type 26 vector that expressed a prefusion-stabilized SARS-CoV-2 spike protein derived from the original Wuhan strain. Turning to this clone: Its antigen has not been determined. Per-base quality was not reported, and no clone a single base away is much larger than it.

This receptor was obtained from a person aged 18 to 59 who received the Ad26.COV2.S COVID-19 vaccine or a placebo. The sequence joins TRBV7-2 to TRBJ1-2; no D segment can be confidently identified. The sample was peripheral blood, taken in a trial of Ad26.COV2.S vaccine versus placebo. Read as DNA, the sequence is TGTGCCAGCAGCTTGAATTCTAACTATGGCTACACCTTC. Its product reads: CASSLNSNYGYTF. Here the CDR3 is joined to the reference TRBV7-2 and TRBJ1-2 genes, and the full variable domain is: GAGVSQSPSNKVTEKGKDVELRCDPISGHTALYWYRQSLGQGLEFLIYFQGNSAPDKSGLPSDRFSAERTGGSVSTLTIQRTQQEDSAVYLCASSLNSNYGYTFGSGTRLTVV.